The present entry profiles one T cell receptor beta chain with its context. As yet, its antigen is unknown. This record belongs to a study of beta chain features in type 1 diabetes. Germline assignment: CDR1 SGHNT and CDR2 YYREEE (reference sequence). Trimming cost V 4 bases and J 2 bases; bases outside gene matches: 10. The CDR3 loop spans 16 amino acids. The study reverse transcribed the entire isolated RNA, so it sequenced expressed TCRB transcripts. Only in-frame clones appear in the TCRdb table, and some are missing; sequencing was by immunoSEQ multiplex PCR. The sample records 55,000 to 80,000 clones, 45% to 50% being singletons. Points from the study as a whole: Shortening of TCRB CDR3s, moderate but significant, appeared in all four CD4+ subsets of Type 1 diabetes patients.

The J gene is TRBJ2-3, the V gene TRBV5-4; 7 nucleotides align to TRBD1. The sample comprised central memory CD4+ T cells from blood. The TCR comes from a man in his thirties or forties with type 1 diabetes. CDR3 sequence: CASSPGTARVTDTQYF. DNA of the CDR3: TGTGCCAGCAGCCCGGGGACAGCGCGAGTCACAGATACGCAGTATTTT.